This T cell receptor (beta chain) was recorded in a study of cytomegalovirus exposure and HLA in healthy donors. A multiplex PCR was run with 60 Vbeta primers and 13 Jbeta primers. Some clones are missing from TCRdb's copy, which holds only in-frame ones; the method was immunoSEQ multiplex PCR. The profile shows some 140,000 clones, roughly 79% of them singletons. Germline-derived CDR1 and CDR2 are SGHRS and YFSETQ. V was cut by 4 bases and J by 3 bases, with 10 bases left in between. This CDR3 has 13 residues. The V and J genes are TRBV5-1 and TRBJ1-1, with D uncertain. This clonotype originated in a young man in good health and CMV-seronegative. Sequencing was performed on PBMCs. DNA for the CDR3: TGCGCCAGCAGCCTAGATCCCCACACTGAAGCTTTCTTT. Protein: CASSLDPHTEAFF.